Shown below are 18 T cell receptor beta chains from a single sample sequenced in a study of technical replicates of blood from a few donors. Clones were read by immunoSEQ multiplex PCR, and TCRdb kept only the in-frame ones, dropping some. The table includes 75,000 to 100,000 clones, 80% to 95% detected once. Sequencing was carried out using T cells isolated from PBMCs. Receptors were obtained from a human donor in good health.

The CDR3 region is CASSVGLGGQGRTEAFF. In DNA, the CDR3 is TGTGCCAGCAGCGTAGGGTTAGGGGGACAGGGGAGAACTGAAGCTTTCTTT. The rearrangement joins TRBV9 to TRBJ1-1, with 10 bases aligning to TRBD1. The V segment lost 0 bases and the J segment 5 bases; nucleotides outside the gene matches: 10. The CDR3 totals 17 residues. The germline V gene has CDR1 SGDLS and CDR2 YYNGEE. Looking up the rest from reference TRBV9 and TRBJ1-1 gives the full variable domain: DSGVTQTPKHLITATGQRVTLRCSPRSGDLSVYWYQQSLDQGLQFLIQYYNGEERAKGNILERFSAQQFPDLHSELNLSSLELGDSALYFCASSVGLGGQGRTEAFFGQGTRLTVV.

The chain links TRBV27 to TRBJ2-1; 9 bases map to TRBD1. Germline V lookup: CDR1 MNHEY, CDR2 SMNVEV (reference sequence). The length of the CDR3 is 15 residues. The V gene end was trimmed by 5 bases and the J gene end by 10 bases; junction bases not matched to a gene: 12. The CDR3 is CASSPGQGSGREQFF. The CDR3 DNA sequence: TGTGCCAGCAGTCCCGGACAGGGGTCCGGTAGGGAGCAGTTCTTC.

The chain combines TRBV5-8 with TRBJ2-2; possible D gene TRBD1, 6 bases. V was trimmed by 6 bases and J by 4 bases, leaving 19 bases between them. There are 16 residues in the CDR3. Looked up from germline, CDR1 is SGHTS and CDR2 is YDEGEE. This CDR3 is CASIHPGQEATGELFF. The CDR3 coding sequence is TGTGCCAGCATCCACCCGGGACAAGAAGCCACCGGGGAGCTGTTTTTT. The full variable domain, completed using reference TRBV5-8 and TRBJ2-2, is EAGVTQSPTHLIKTRGQQATLRCSPISGHTSVYWYQQALGLGLQFLLWYDEGEERNRGNFPPRFSGRQFPNYSSELNVNALELEDSALYLCASIHPGQEATGELFFGEGSRLTVL.

The sample holds one count of this clone. The gene calls are TRBV4-1 and TRBJ2-1, with TRBD1 identical over 10 bases. After removal of 5 bases from V and 3 bases from J, the junction contained 7 bases not matched to a gene. The germline V gene has CDR1 MGHRA and CDR2 YSYEKL. The length of the CDR3 is 16 residues. The CDR3 reads CASSSPGTGVYNEQFF. CDR3 in DNA: TGCGCCAGCAGCAGTCCCGGGACAGGGGTCTACAATGAGCAGTTCTTC.

The chain links TRBV6-5 to TRBJ1-2; D is possibly TRBD1 (5 bases). This CDR3 comprises 13 residues. V lost 8 bases and J lost 2, with 12 bases in between. Germline V gene lookup returns CDR1 MNHEY and CDR2 SVGAGI. The CDR3 DNA reads TGTGCCAGCCGAGGAGGGGTGAACTATGGCTACACCTTC. Its protein is CASRGGVNYGYTF.

This clone has a single count. The chain recombines TRBV4-1 with TRBJ2-7; 7 bases fit TRBD1. This CDR3 has 17 amino acids. Germline values: CDR1 MGHRA, CDR2 YSYEKL. The trim removed 0 bases at V and 2 bases at J, leaving 10 bases unmatched. CDR3 in DNA: TGCGCCAGCAGCCAAGACGAATCCGGGACAGTTACCTACGAGCAGTACTTC. It yields the protein CASSQDESGTVTYEQYF.

The chain employs TRBV27 and TRBJ2-7; maybe TRBD2 (5 bases). This CDR3 has 15 amino acids. Between the trimmed V and J ends, which lost 3 bases and 6 bases, there was a span of 18 bases. Germline V gene lookup returns CDR1 MNHEY and CDR2 SMNVEV (reference sequence). The CDR3: CASSLVGAVKSEQYF. The CDR3, as DNA: TGTGCCAGCAGTTTGGTGGGAGCGGTTAAGTCCGAGCAGTACTTC.

This clone was observed a handful of times. The chain employs TRBV12-5 and TRBJ1-1; D perhaps matches TRBD1 (5 bases). The CDR3 runs to 18 residues. Germline assignment: CDR1 LGHNT and CDR2 FRNRAP. Trimming took off 3 bases at V and 5 bases at J, with 25 bases between the two ends. This CDR3 reads CASGFFLLGGDIGTEAFF. CDR3 nucleotides: TGTGCTAGTGGTTTTTTCCTCTTGGGGGGAGATATAGGAACTGAAGCTTTCTTT.

The CDR3 spells CASSQDLGADGNTIYF. CDR3 DNA sequence: TGTGCCAGCAGCCAAGATCTGGGGGCAGATGGAAACACCATATATTTT. J is TRBJ1-3 and V is TRBV4-2; TRBD1 might be the D (6 bases). The CDR3 is 16 amino acids. CDR1 and CDR2 from the germline V gene are LGHNA and YNFKEQ. Between the trimmed V and J ends, which lost 0 bases and 3 bases, there was a span of 12 bases.

V and J are TRBV30 and TRBJ2-1; TRBD1 matches at 9 bases. The CDR3 sequence is 14 residues long. Germline CDR1 and CDR2: GTSNPN and SVGIG (reference sequence). The junction had 5 bases not matched to a gene; V was cut back by 6 bases and J by 2 bases. CDR3 protein: CACPGQGTYNEQFF. CDR3 in DNA: TGTGCCTGCCCGGGACAGGGTACCTACAATGAGCAGTTCTTC.

The chain has TRBV5-1 and TRBJ1-1; D gene unclear. The CDR3 totals 13 residues. Germline V gene sequence: CDR1 SGHRS, CDR2 YFSETQ. V lost 0 bases to trimming and J lost 2 bases, with 5 bases between them. The chain's CDR3 is CASSLGENTEAFF. The CDR3 nucleotides read TGCGCCAGCAGCTTGGGCGAAAACACTGAAGCTTTCTTT.

The rearrangement joins TRBV6-6 to TRBJ1-2; 7 bases align to TRBD1. Germline lookup yields CDR1 MNHNY and CDR2 SVGAGI (reference sequence). Unmatched junction bases numbered 7, after V lost 5 bases and J lost 1 base. The CDR3 has 15 residues. The CDR3 sequence: CASSNDRVINYGYTF. The DNA for the CDR3 is TGTGCCAGCAGTAACGACAGGGTGATTAACTATGGCTACACCTTC.

The chain uses TRBV6-1 and TRBJ2-7; D might be TRBD1 (6 bases). The CDR3 loop spans 14 amino acids. V was shortened by 6 bases and J by 7 bases, with 19 bases between the two germline ends. The V gene's germline CDR1 is MNHNS and CDR2 SASEGT. The CDR3 DNA sequence: TGTGCCAGCAGCAGGGGAAACCCCTCTGTTGAGCAGTACTTC. Translated, it gives CASSRGNPSVEQYF.

The CDR3 DNA sequence: TGTGCCAGCAATCCTAGCGGGAGGTACGAGCAGTACTTC. It specifies CASNPSGRYEQYF. The J gene is TRBJ2-7, the V gene TRBV6-1; 11 nucleotides align to TRBD2. V dropped 7 bases and J dropped 4; count of bases not matched to a gene: 3. The CDR3 is 13 residues long. CDR1 and CDR2 (germline): MNHNS, SASEGT.

This rearrangement joins TRBV5-1 to TRBJ2-1; 10 positions agree with TRBD1. The CDR3 runs to 16 residues. Germline V CDR1 and CDR2: SGHRS, YFSETQ. V lost 2 bases, J lost 7 bases, and 9 bases stayed unmatched. The CDR3 sequence is CASSFDRGQNLNEQFF. The CDR3 DNA is TGCGCCAGCAGCTTTGACAGGGGGCAAAACTTGAATGAGCAGTTCTTC.

This clone was recorded only once. The CDR3 DNA is TGTGCCAGCAGTTCCCCCGGGACAGGTAGTTGGAAACTGTTTTTT. Translated: CASSSPGTGSWKLFF. The chain joins TRBV6-5 to TRBJ1-4; TRBD1 matches 8 bases. The CDR3 is made up of 15 amino acids. Germline CDR1 is MNHEY and CDR2 is SVGAGI. V lost 4 bases to trimming and J lost 11 bases; unmatched junction nucleotides: 12.

There are a few counts of this clone. One junction end does not reproduce the germline sequence, and a read error may be involved. The J gene is TRBJ1-1, the V gene TRBV7-9; D not certain. Germline V gene sequence: CDR1 SEHNR, CDR2 FQNEAQ (reference sequence). This CDR3 comprises 8 residues. The CDR3 DNA follows: TGTGCCAGCAGTCCTGTGGCCTTT. It translates to CASSPVAF.

This chain connects TRBV27 to TRBJ1-2; 8 bases are shared with TRBD1. Germline CDR1 MNHEY, CDR2 SMNVEV (reference sequence). V shed 6 bases and J 3 bases; nucleotides not matched to a gene: 9. The CDR3 is 15 residues long. CDR3 amino acids: CASSPTPTGDYGYTF. Written as DNA, the CDR3 is TGTGCCAGCAGCCCGACCCCGACAGGGGACTATGGCTACACCTTC.